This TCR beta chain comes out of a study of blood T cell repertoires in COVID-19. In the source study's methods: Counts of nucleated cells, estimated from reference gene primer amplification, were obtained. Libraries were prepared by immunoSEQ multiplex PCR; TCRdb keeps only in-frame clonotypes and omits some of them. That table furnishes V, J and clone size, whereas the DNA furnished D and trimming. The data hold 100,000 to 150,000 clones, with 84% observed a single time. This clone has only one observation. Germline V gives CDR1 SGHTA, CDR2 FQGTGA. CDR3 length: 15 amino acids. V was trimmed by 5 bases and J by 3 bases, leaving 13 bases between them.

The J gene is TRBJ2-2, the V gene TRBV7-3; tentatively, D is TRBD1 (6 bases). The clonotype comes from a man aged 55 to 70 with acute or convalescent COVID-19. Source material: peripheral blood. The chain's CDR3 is CASSTQGADTGELFF. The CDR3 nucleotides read TGTGCCAGCAGCACACAGGGAGCGGACACCGGGGAGCTGTTTTTT.